What follows are 30 T cell receptor beta chains derived from one specimen sequenced in a study of blood T cell repertoires in COVID-19. Clones were read by immunoSEQ multiplex PCR, and TCRdb kept only the in-frame ones, dropping some. The sample records 250,000 or so clones, about 88% being singletons. The sample comprised peripheral blood. The receptors derive from a woman aged 40 to 50 who had recovered from COVID-19.

This sequence joins TRBV12-3 or TRBV12-4 and TRBJ1-1; 9 nucleotides match TRBD1. Trimming at V came to 5 bases and at J to 10 bases, leaving 5 bases not matched to a gene. There are 12 residues in the CDR3. The CDR3 loop reads CASSPGTGIAFF. The CDR3 DNA reads as TGTGCCAGCAGTCCCGGGACAGGGATAGCTTTCTTT.

This chain links TRBV12-3 or TRBV12-4 with TRBJ1-5, with a possible D match to TRBD1 (5 bases). Trimming took 7 bases from V and 4 from J, leaving 11 bases between them. The CDR3 has 13 amino acids. CDR3 region: CASTLKGNQPQHF. The DNA of the CDR3 is TGTGCCAGCACCTTAAAGGGGAATCAGCCCCAGCATTTT.

The rearrangement links TRBV5-1 to TRBJ2-1; no clear D gene. The CDR3 totals 15 residues. Germline lookup yields CDR1 SGHRS and CDR2 YFSETQ. The V end was cut by 0 bases, the J end by 0 bases, with 7 bases between. Here the CDR3 DNA reads TGCGCCAGCAGCTTGGCTCCTACCTCCTACAATGAGCAGTTCTTC. As protein: CASSLAPTSYNEQFF.

The rearrangement joins TRBV18 to TRBJ1-2; 7 bases are shared with TRBD1. Looked up from germline, CDR1 is KGHSH and CDR2 is LQKENI. The CDR3 totals 14 residues. Trimming took 3 bases from V and 4 from J; bases not matched to a gene: 5. CDR3 sequence (DNA): TGTGCCAGCTCACCGGACAGGATCCTCTATGGCTACACCTTC. Encoded protein: CASSPDRILYGYTF.

The rearrangement uses TRBV7-3 and TRBJ2-3, with D possibly being TRBD1 (6 bases). Looked up from germline, CDR1 is SGHTA and CDR2 is FQGTGA. This CDR3 has 14 residues. Trimming removed 4 bases from V and 2 bases from J, with 10 bases in between. For the CDR3, the DNA is TGTGCCAGCAGCTCGGGACACACCACAGATACGCAGTATTTT. This codes for CASSSGHTTDTQYF.

The chain couples TRBV24-1 to TRBJ2-7; D is perhaps TRBD1 (5 bases). V shed 4 bases and J shed 6 bases, with 18 bases lying between them. The V gene's germline CDR1 is KGHDR and CDR2 SFDVKD. The CDR3 is 15 amino acids. The DNA for the CDR3 is TGTGCCACCAGTGACCACCACCGAGGACATCGCGAGCAGTACGTC. Translated: CATSDHHRGHREQYV.

The chain links TRBV2 to TRBJ1-1, with D tentatively TRBD1 (6 bases). Germline CDR1 SNHLY, CDR2 FYNNEI. CDR3 length: 13 residues. The germline V and J ends were trimmed by 8 bases and 3 bases, with 13 bases remaining between them. The CDR3 is CASQRGRDTEAFF. Written as DNA, the CDR3 is TGTGCCAGCCAGCGGGGGCGGGACACTGAAGCTTTCTTT.

The V call is TRBV2, the J call TRBJ2-3; a possible D gene is TRBD2 (6 bases). Per germline, CDR1 SNHLY and CDR2 FYNNEI. V lost 6 bases to trimming and J lost 6 bases, with 19 bases between them. The CDR3 has 15 amino acids. The CDR3 DNA is TGTGCCAGCAGCGTTAGCGCTACGGGGGTGGATACGCAGTATTTT. Its translation is CASSVSATGVDTQYF.

This chain uses TRBV7-9 with TRBJ2-2, with D uncertain. The length of the CDR3 is 14 residues. Germline V gene data show CDR1 as SEHNR and CDR2 as FQNEAQ (reference sequence). V was cut by 7 bases and J by 6 bases, with 15 bases left in between. In nucleotides, the CDR3 is TGTGCCAGCACACCGACCCGCCAGGCCGGGGAGCTGTTTTTT. This sequence encodes CASTPTRQAGELFF.

The chain couples TRBV4-1 to TRBJ1-5; TRBD1 might be the D (5 bases). The CDR3 spans 17 residues. V shed 0 bases and J shed 4 bases, with 16 bases lying between them. The germline V gene has CDR1 MGHRA and CDR2 YSYEKL. CDR3 DNA sequence: TGCGCCAGCAGCCAAGATGGGGCGAGGGGAGGGAATCAGCCCCAGCATTTT. This encodes CASSQDGARGGNQPQHF.

This clone has only a few counts. The genes are TRBV7-9 and TRBJ1-1, with 8 nucleotides matching TRBD1. The CDR3 consists of 15 residues. J lost 4 bases, V lost 1 base, and 5 bases had no gene match. Germline loops: CDR1 SEHNR, CDR2 FQNEAQ (reference sequence). CDR3 in amino acids: CASSLVRDRSTEAFF. CDR3 nucleotide sequence: TGTGCCAGCAGCTTAGTCAGGGACAGGAGCACTGAAGCTTTCTTT.

The table lists this clone with a count of one. The chain's CDR3 is CASTLVGGNSPLHF. DNA for the CDR3: TGTGCCAGCACCCTGGTTGGCGGTAATTCACCCCTCCACTTT. The chain recombines TRBV7-9 with TRBJ1-6; D is unclear. The CDR3 runs to 14 residues. Germline lookup yields CDR1 SEHNR and CDR2 FQNEAQ (reference sequence). The ends were cut back, 7 bases at V and 6 bases at J, with 13 bases in the middle.

The chain combines TRBV5-4 with TRBJ2-1, with 16 bases that match TRBD2. CDR3 size: 17 residues. CDR1 and CDR2 from the germline V gene are SGHNT and YYREEE (reference sequence). J gave up 9 bases and V 4 bases, and 10 bases lay outside the gene matches. In nucleotides, the CDR3 is TGTGCCAGCAGCGGAGGGACTAGCGGGAGGGCCGTTGGTGAGCAGTTCTTC. Translating it yields CASSGGTSGRAVGEQFF.

The chain joins TRBV4-1 to TRBJ2-2, with 9 bases aligning to TRBD2. The V segment lost 8 bases and the J segment 3 bases; nucleotides outside the gene matches: 7. The CDR3 spans 15 residues. Germline CDR1 MGHRA, CDR2 YSYEKL. CDR3 sequence: CASGPSGAHTGELFF. Here the CDR3 DNA reads TGCGCCAGCGGGCCTAGCGGGGCCCACACCGGGGAGCTGTTTTTT.

The chain employs TRBV19 and TRBJ2-7, with D maybe TRBD2 (6 bases). In germline, CDR1 is LNHDA, CDR2 SQIVND (reference sequence). The CDR3 loop spans 13 amino acids. V lost 3 bases and J 5 bases, leaving 11 bases between the germline ends. Written as DNA, the CDR3 is TGTGCCAGTAGTATGGCAGCGGGTGACGAGCAGTACTTC. Its protein is CASSMAAGDEQYF.

The genes are TRBV2 and TRBJ2-5; 7 nucleotides align to TRBD2. The CDR3 has 14 amino acids. The trim removed 6 bases at V and 5 bases at J, leaving 9 bases unmatched. Germline values: CDR1 SNHLY, CDR2 FYNNEI. As DNA, the CDR3 is TGTGCCAGCAGACCCAGCGGGACTTGGGAGACCCAGTACTTC. It specifies CASRPSGTWETQYF.

This chain connects TRBV30 to TRBJ1-5; D uncertain. The CDR3 totals 15 residues. Germline V lookup: CDR1 GTSNPN, CDR2 SVGIG (reference sequence). The V and J ends lost 0 bases and 4 bases respectively, with 13 bases between them. CDR3 nucleotide sequence: TGTGCCTGGAGTGTACCTTGGGGAGGGAATCAGCCCCAGCATTTT. It is translated as CAWSVPWGGNQPQHF.

J is TRBJ2-7 and V is TRBV18, with D possibly being TRBD2 (6 bases). V was shortened by 1 base and J by 3 bases, with 22 bases between the two germline ends. CDR1 KGHSH and CDR2 LQKENI come from the germline V gene. CDR3 length: 18 amino acids. CDR3 DNA: TGTGCCAGCTCACCACTCCCCGTTAGCGGCTCGGCGGGCTACGAGCAGTACTTC. This sequence encodes CASSPLPVSGSAGYEQYF.

The rearrangement joins TRBV7-9 to TRBJ2-7; a possible D gene is TRBD2 (5 bases). The ends were cut back, 0 bases at V and 2 bases at J, with 11 bases in the middle. Per the germline V gene, CDR1 is SEHNR and CDR2 is FQNEAQ (reference sequence). The CDR3 is made up of 15 amino acids. The CDR3 DNA follows: TGTGCCAGCAGCTTAGCCCTAGCCGGCACCTACGAGCAGTACTTC. It specifies CASSLALAGTYEQYF.

The V call is TRBV5-6, the J call TRBJ1-1; maybe TRBD1 (6 bases). The V end was cut by 9 bases, the J end by 5 bases, with 20 bases between. The V gene's germline CDR1 is SGHDT and CDR2 YYEEEE. CDR3 size: 14 residues. CDR3 DNA: TGTGCCACCCTCGGGGGGGCCTCGGGGACTGAAGCTTTCTTT. Protein: CATLGGASGTEAFF.

This rearrangement joins TRBV6-5 to TRBJ1-2, with 9 bases aligning to TRBD1. The junction had 8 bases not matched to a gene; V was cut back by 6 bases and J by 3 bases. CDR3 length: 15 residues. Germline CDR1 and CDR2: MNHEY and SVGAGI. CDR3: CASRTNGQGHYGYTF. Written as DNA, the CDR3 is TGTGCCAGCAGAACTAATGGACAGGGGCACTATGGCTACACCTTC.

This clone was seen a single time. The V and J genes are TRBV18 and TRBJ2-1; D unresolved. Deletions cut 1 base from V and 4 bases from J, with 14 bases between. Germline V CDR1 and CDR2: KGHSH, LQKENI. CDR3 length: 16 amino acids. The CDR3 DNA reads as TGTGCCAGCTCACCACTCCCCCCCACTGAATACAATGAGCAGTTCTTC. Protein: CASSPLPPTEYNEQFF.

This clone was counted a single time. V gene TRBV27 combines with J gene TRBJ1-1; D remains unclear. The germline V and J ends were trimmed by 5 bases and 3 bases, with 10 bases remaining between them. The CDR3 totals 13 residues. CDR1 is MNHEY, CDR2 SMNVEV, per germline (reference sequence). CDR3 sequence reads: CASSLSSHTEAFF. CDR3 nucleotides: TGTGCCAGCAGTCTTTCCTCCCACACTGAAGCTTTCTTT.

This clone was seen a single time. The chain employs TRBV21-1 and TRBJ2-7; TRBD2 reflects the table's D call only, with no check against the DNA. TRBV21-1 is flagged as a pseudogene. CDR3 length equals 13 residues. CDR3 amino acids: CNRGEGEGYEQYF. The CDR3 coding sequence is TGCAACCGAGGGGAGGGGGAAGGCTACGAGCAGTACTTC.

This clone was seen just once. The chain uses TRBV3-1 (or the pseudogene TRBV3-2) and TRBJ2-7, with a possible D match to TRBD2 (6 bases). The V and J ends lost 7 bases and 7 bases respectively, with 20 bases between them. The CDR3 length is 14 residues. In germline, CDR1 is LGHDT, CDR2 YNNKEL (reference sequence). CDR3 loop: CASTRGSGGWEQYF. CDR3 coding DNA: TGTGCCAGCACCCGGGGTAGCGGTGGGTGGGAGCAGTACTTC.

This rearrangement joins TRBV5-1 to TRBJ2-2; D perhaps matches TRBD2 (6 bases). The ends were cut back, 3 bases at V and 8 bases at J, with 11 bases in the middle. This CDR3 region has 13 residues. CDR1 SGHRS and CDR2 YFSETQ come from the germline V gene. In DNA, the CDR3 is TGCGCCAGCAGCTCCCCGGCGGGGGGGGAGCTGTTTTTT. Translated: CASSSPAGGELFF.

The V gene is TRBV27, the J gene TRBJ1-6, with 10 bases fitting TRBD1. The CDR3 is made up of 13 amino acids. Germline V lookup: CDR1 MNHEY, CDR2 SMNVEV (reference sequence). Unmatched junction bases numbered 5, after V lost 6 bases and J lost 12 bases. The CDR3 nucleotides are TGTGCCAGCAGCACGACAGGGGGCCGACCCCTCCACTTT. Translating it yields CASSTTGGRPLHF.

The chain uses TRBV5-1 and TRBJ2-5, with 15 bases matching TRBD2. Germline V gives CDR1 SGHRS, CDR2 YFSETQ. The CDR3 sequence is 16 residues long. The V and J ends lost 4 bases and 4 bases, in that order; junction bases with no gene match: 5. DNA for the CDR3: TGCGCCAGCAGCCTAGGACTAGCGGGAGGGCGAGAGACCCAGTACTTC. It encodes CASSLGLAGGRETQYF.

This chain connects TRBV5-6 to TRBJ1-6, with a weak D call TRBD1 (6 bases). Per the germline V gene, CDR1 is SGHDT and CDR2 is YYEEEE. CDR3 length: 15 residues. Trimming removed 4 bases at V and 9 bases at J, with 17 bases between. The CDR3 sequence is CASSGLGGPGSPLHF. CDR3 bases: TGTGCCAGCAGCGGGTTGGGGGGGCCAGGTTCACCCCTCCACTTT.

This chain links TRBV7-8 with TRBJ2-5, with 7 bases identical to TRBD2. The CDR3 has 13 residues. Germline V CDR1 and CDR2: SGHVS, FQNEAQ. V lost 5 bases and J lost 7; bases outside the gene matches: 7. The CDR3 protein is CASSRDPGGTQYF. The CDR3 DNA follows: TGTGCCAGCAGCCGGGACCCGGGGGGGACCCAGTACTTC.